The rows below give T cell receptor beta chains drawn from one sample of a study of long-term antiretroviral therapy in people with HIV. Repertoires were generated with immunoSEQ multiplex PCR, while TCRdb's copy carries only in-frame clones and drops some. The sample consists of some 30,000 clones, approximately 90% of them appearing once. Sequenced material: unsorted PBMCs, taken 1.8 years after starting antiretroviral therapy. Receptors were obtained from a woman under 30 with HIV. The CDR3 runs from the conserved cysteine through the conserved F or W. A D gene is named only where the DNA matches it firmly. The size entry is marked missing in some rows and otherwise reads once, few, many or a size class.

v_call	j_call	clone_size	d_call	cdr3_nt	cdr3_aa
TRBV28	TRBJ2-1	-	TRBD2	TGTGCCAGCAGTTTATGGCGGGAGCAATACAATGAGCAGTTCTTC	CASSLWREQYNEQFF
TRBV27	TRBJ1-1	-	-	TGTGCCAGCAGTTTAAGCCCGGGGGGGAACACTGAAGCTTTCTTT	CASSLSPGGNTEAFF
TRBV28	TRBJ2-2	once	TRBD2	TGTGCCAGCAGTTTAGCAGCGGGAGTGAACACCGGGGAGCTGTTTTTT	CASSLAAGVNTGELFF
TRBV7-9	TRBJ2-7	once	-	TGTGCCAGCAGCCTAGGAGGGTGGGAGTACGAGCAGTACTTC	CASSLGGWEYEQYF
TRBV11-2	TRBJ2-3	-	TRBD1	TGTGCCAGCAGCTCCCGACAGGGTGCAGATACGCAGTATTTT	CASSSRQGADTQYF
TRBV14	TRBJ1-5	-	-	TGTGCCAGCAGCCAAAGTCTCAGTCAGCCCCAGCATTTT	CASSQSLSQPQHF
TRBV19	TRBJ1-1	-	-	TGTGCCAGTAGTGTACTACAGGGTTCCACTGAAGCTTTCTTT	CASSVLQGSTEAFF
TRBV7-9	TRBJ2-5	-	-	TGTGCCAGCAGCTTACGTCGAGAGGCGACCCAGTACTTC	CASSLRREATQYF
TRBV4-3	TRBJ2-7	-	-	TGCGCCAGCAGCCAAGAGTCGACAGGCTCCTACGAGCAGTACTTC	CASSQESTGSYEQYF
TRBV7-9	TRBJ2-3	-	TRBD2	TGTGCCAGCAGCCCAACCTTAGCGGGTCCTAGCACAGATACGCAGTATTTT	CASSPTLAGPSTDTQYF
TRBV27	TRBJ2-2	-	-	TGTGCCTCGGCGGCTCTTGTCGGCCAGAACACCGGGGAGCTGTTTTTT	CASAALVGQNTGELFF
TRBV11-2	TRBJ2-3	-	-	TGTGCCAGCAGCTTTGGGCATGCAGATACGCAGTATTTT	CASSFGHADTQYF
TRBV27	TRBJ1-2	-	-	TGTGCCAGCAGCGAACTCTACGAGGGTGGCTATGGCTACACCTTC	CASSELYEGGYGYTF
TRBV9	TRBJ2-1	-	TRBD2	TGTGCCAGCAGCGGATCCGGGACTAAAGATCGGCATGAGCAGTTCTTC	CASSGSGTKDRHEQFF
TRBV9	TRBJ1-4	-	TRBD1	TGTGCCAGCAGCTTGACAGGGGATGAAAAACTGTTTTTT	CASSLTGDEKLFF
TRBV4-3	TRBJ1-1	few	-	TGCGCCAGCAGCCAAGACCGGTACAGGGATGAAGCTTTCTTT	CASSQDRYRDEAFF
TRBV28	TRBJ2-3	-	TRBD2	TGTGCCAGCAGGTTTGGGCTAGCGGGAATAACAGATACGCAGTATTTT	CASRFGLAGITDTQYF
TRBV5-1	TRBJ1-2	-	-	TGCGCCAGCAGCTTGGACCCCCGGCAGGGATATGGCTACACCTTC	CASSLDPRQGYGYTF
TRBV4-2	TRBJ2-7	-	-	TGTGCCAGCAGTAGGGAAATCCACACCTACGAGCAGTACTTC	CASSREIHTYEQYF
TRBV6-1	TRBJ2-5	-	-	TGTGCCAGCAGGGCTGAGGGGACCGAGTTGACCCAGTACTTC	CASRAEGTELTQYF
TRBV29-1	TRBJ2-3	-	-	TGCAGCGTTGAGTTGACCACAGATACGCAGTATTTT	CSVELTTDTQYF
TRBV13	TRBJ2-7	-	TRBD1	TGTGCCAGCAGCTTGGGACAGGTAACCTACGAGCAGTACTTC	CASSLGQVTYEQYF